This TCR beta chain was sequenced in a study of early T cells in non-severe SARS-CoV-2 infection. This clonotype was detected only a few times. MiXCR, run by TCRdb on the 5' RACE reads, gives a single entry per CDR3 protein. The sample includes more than 65,000 distinct CDR3 sequences, 13% seen only once; the top ten take approximately 1.1%. CDR3 length: 17 residues. J was trimmed by 0 bases and V by 5 bases; bases with no gene match: 11. CDR1 and CDR2 (germline): DFQATT, SNEGSKA (reference sequence). The TCR originated in an adult who was a healthcare worker with PCR-confirmed SARS-CoV-2 infection or an uninfected control (not recorded which). The V call is TRBV20-1, the J call TRBJ2-3; 10 bases agree with TRBD2. Sequenced sample: whole blood. The CDR3, as DNA: TGCAGTGCTGGCCCAGCGGGGGGGCGTACTAGCACAGATACGCAGTATTTT. This sequence encodes CSAGPAGGRTSTDTQYF.